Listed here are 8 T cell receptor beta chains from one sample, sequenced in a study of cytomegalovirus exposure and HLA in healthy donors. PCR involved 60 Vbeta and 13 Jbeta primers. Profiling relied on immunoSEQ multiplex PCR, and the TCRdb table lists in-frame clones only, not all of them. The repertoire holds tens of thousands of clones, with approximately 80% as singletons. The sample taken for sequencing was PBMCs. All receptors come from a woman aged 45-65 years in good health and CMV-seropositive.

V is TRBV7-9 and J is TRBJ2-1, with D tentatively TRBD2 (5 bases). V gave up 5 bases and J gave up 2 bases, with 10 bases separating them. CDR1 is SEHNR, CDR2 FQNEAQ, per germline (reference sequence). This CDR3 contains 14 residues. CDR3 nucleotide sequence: TGTGCCAGCAGCGCCCCAGCGGCCTACAATGAGCAGTTCTTC. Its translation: CASSAPAAYNEQFF.

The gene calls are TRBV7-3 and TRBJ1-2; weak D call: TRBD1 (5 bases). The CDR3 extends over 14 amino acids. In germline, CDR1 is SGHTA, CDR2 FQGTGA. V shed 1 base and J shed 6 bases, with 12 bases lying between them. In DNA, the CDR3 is TGTGCCAGCAGCTTAAGGGCCTCAGGGAATGGCTACACCTTC. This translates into CASSLRASGNGYTF.

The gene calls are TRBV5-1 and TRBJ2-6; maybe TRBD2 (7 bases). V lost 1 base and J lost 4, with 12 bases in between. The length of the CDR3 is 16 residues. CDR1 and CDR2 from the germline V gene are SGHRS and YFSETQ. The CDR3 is CASSLYGGQGANVLTF. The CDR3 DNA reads TGCGCCAGCAGCTTGTACGGGGGGCAAGGGGCCAACGTCCTGACTTTC.

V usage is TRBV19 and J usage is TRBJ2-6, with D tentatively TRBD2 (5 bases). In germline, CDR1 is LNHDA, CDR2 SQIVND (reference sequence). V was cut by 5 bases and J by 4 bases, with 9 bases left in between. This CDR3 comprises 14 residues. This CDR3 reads CASSSTGGANVLTF. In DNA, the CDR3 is TGTGCCAGTAGTTCCACGGGGGGGGCCAACGTCCTGACTTTC.

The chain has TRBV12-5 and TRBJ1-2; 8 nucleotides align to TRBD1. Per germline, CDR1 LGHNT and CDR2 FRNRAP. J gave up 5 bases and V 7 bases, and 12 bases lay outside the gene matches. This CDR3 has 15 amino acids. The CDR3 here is CASAREAGGLYGYTF. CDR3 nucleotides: TGTGCTAGTGCTAGAGAGGCAGGGGGCCTGTATGGCTACACCTTC. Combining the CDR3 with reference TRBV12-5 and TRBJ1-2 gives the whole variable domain DARVTQTPRHKVTEMGQEVTMRCQPILGHNTVFWYRQTMMQGLELLAYFRNRAPLDDSGMPKDRFSAEMPDATLATLKIQPSEPRDSAVYFCASAREAGGLYGYTFGSGTRLTVV.

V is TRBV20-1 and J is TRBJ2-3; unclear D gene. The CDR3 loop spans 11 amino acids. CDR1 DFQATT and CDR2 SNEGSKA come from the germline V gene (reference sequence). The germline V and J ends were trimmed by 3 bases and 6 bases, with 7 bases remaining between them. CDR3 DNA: TGCAGTGCTAGTATCGGGGATACGCAGTATTTT. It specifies CSASIGDTQYF.

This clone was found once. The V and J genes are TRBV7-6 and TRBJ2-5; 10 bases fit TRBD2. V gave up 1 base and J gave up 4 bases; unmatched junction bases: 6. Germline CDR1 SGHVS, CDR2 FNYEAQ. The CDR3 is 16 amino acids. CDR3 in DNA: TGTGCCAGCAGCTTAGGGGCTAGCGGGGGTACAGAGACCCAGTACTTC. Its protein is CASSLGASGGTETQYF.

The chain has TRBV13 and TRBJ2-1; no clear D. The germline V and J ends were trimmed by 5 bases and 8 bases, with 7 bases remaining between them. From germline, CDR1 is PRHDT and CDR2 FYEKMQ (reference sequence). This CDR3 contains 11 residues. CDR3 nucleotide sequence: TGTGCCAGCAGCATCGCGGATGAGCAGTTCTTC. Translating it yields CASSIADEQFF.